This entry describes one TCR beta chain. This sample is drawn from a study of T cell responses to AZD1222 COVID-19 vaccine. Sequencing used immunoSEQ multiplex PCR; TCRdb keeps in-frame clones, though not all of them. The sample includes about 110,000 clones, roughly 89% of them seen just once. Per germline, CDR1 SGHTA and CDR2 FQGTGA. CDR3 size: 12 residues. The ends were cut back, 4 bases at V and 10 bases at J, with 11 bases in the middle. The gene calls are TRBV7-3 and TRBJ2-1, with D uncertain. The sequence derives from an adult who received the AZD1222 COVID-19 vaccine. This sample comprised peripheral blood, obtained 28 days after the second AZD1222 dose. CDR3 sequence: CASSSRGGEQFF. The CDR3 DNA sequence: TGTGCCAGCAGCTCCCGCGGCGGCGAGCAGTTCTTC.